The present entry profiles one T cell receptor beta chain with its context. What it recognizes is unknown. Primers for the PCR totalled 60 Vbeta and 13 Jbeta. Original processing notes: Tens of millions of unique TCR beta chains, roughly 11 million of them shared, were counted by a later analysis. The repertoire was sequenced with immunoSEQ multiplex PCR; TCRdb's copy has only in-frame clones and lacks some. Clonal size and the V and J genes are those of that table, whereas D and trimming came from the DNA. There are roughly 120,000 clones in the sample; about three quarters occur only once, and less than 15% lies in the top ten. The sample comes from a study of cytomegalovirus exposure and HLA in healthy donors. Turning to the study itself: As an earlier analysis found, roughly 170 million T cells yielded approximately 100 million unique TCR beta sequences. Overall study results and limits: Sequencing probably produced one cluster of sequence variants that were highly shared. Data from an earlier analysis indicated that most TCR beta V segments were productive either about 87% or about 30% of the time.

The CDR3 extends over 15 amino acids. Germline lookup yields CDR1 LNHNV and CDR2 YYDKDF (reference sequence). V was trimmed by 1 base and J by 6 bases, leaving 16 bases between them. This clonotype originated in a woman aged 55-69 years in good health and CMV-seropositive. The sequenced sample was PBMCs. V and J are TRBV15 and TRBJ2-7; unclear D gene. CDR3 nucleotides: TGTGCCACCAGCAGAGCCACGGAGTTAAGCAGCGAGCAGTACTTC. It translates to CATSRATELSSEQYF.